The rows below give T cell receptor beta chains drawn from one sample of a study of blood T cell repertoires in COVID-19. Produced via immunoSEQ multiplex PCR; TCRdb's table is partial and in-frame only. The repertoire has about 260,000 clones, about 89% of them found once; the top ten carry about 8.6%. Sequencing was done on a sample of peripheral blood. The receptor set was obtained from a man in his forties with active or convalescent COVID-19. Both conserved end residues are part of each CDR3. D genes are given only for firm matches. The size entry is marked missing in some rows and otherwise reads once, few, many or a size class.

.	TRBV6-2/TRBV6-3	TRBJ1-5	.	TGTGCCAGCAGCCTACGGGACTTCTATCAGCCCCAGCATTTT	CASSLRDFYQPQHF
.	TRBV5-5	TRBJ1-5	TRBD1	TGTGCCAGCAGCCTAGACAGGGTCAATCAGCCCCAGCATTTT	CASSLDRVNQPQHF
.	TRBV4-1	TRBJ1-3	TRBD1	TGCGCCAGCAGCCAAGATCGATTCGGGGGACAGGGTCGGAACACCATATATTTT	CASSQDRFGGQGRNTIYF
.	TRBV6-5	TRBJ2-5	.	TGTGCCAGCAGTCCCCTTGAGGGAGTCGGGACCCAGTACTTC	CASSPLEGVGTQYF
once	TRBV9	TRBJ1-2	.	TGTGCCAGCAGCGTAGGGGGCTTTAGTTTGGTTGACTATGGCTACACCTTC	CASSVGGFSLVDYGYTF
.	TRBV18	TRBJ2-1	TRBD2	TGTGCCAGCTCACCTGTTAGAAGCGGGAGTGTCTACAATGAGCAGTTCTTC	CASSPVRSGSVYNEQFF
.	TRBV10-3	TRBJ1-5	TRBD1	TGTGCCATCAGTGACAGGGGGCGAACGGAGCCCCAGCATTTT	CAISDRGRTEPQHF
once	TRBV24-1	TRBJ1-1	.	TGTGCCACCAGTGATCCTCAGACAGGCGACGGCACTGAAGCTTTCTTT	CATSDPQTGDGTEAFF
.	TRBV2	TRBJ2-7	.	TGTGCCAGCAACGAGGGTGGACAGAAGTACTTC	CASNEGGQKYF
.	TRBV30	TRBJ1-6	.	TGTGCCTGGAGCTCCGTTGGAGGCCCGAATTCACCCCTCCACTTT	CAWSSVGGPNSPLHF
.	TRBV28	TRBJ1-5	TRBD1	TGTGCCAGCAGCCTCGGAGGGGGCGGTTACGTGCCCCAGCATTTT	CASSLGGGGYVPQHF
.	TRBV9	TRBJ1-6	.	TGTGCCAGCAGTCCTAGACAGAGCTCCTATAATTCACCCCTCCACTTT	CASSPRQSSYNSPLHF
.	TRBV5-6	TRBJ2-7	.	TGTGCCAGCAGCTGGTGGGGGGACGAGCAGTACTTC	CASSWWGDEQYF
.	TRBV2	TRBJ2-7	TRBD1	TGTGCCAGCAGTGAAATGACAGGGCTCCCGGGAGAGCAGTACTTC	CASSEMTGLPGEQYF
.	TRBV5-1	TRBJ2-3	TRBD2	TGCGCCAGCAGCTTGGTCCCGCTAGCGGGGATAGGAACAGATACGCAGTATTTT	CASSLVPLAGIGTDTQYF
.	TRBV15	TRBJ2-7	.	TGTGCCACCAGCGGGGCAAACGAGCAGTACTTC	CATSGANEQYF
.	TRBV4-1	TRBJ1-5	.	TGCGCCAGCAGCCCCCAGGCCAGCAATCAGCCCCAGCATTTT	CASSPQASNQPQHF
.	TRBV13	TRBJ1-6	TRBD1	TGTGCCAGCAGCTTAGGCCAGGGGGCTTATTCACCCCTCCACTTT	CASSLGQGAYSPLHF
.	TRBV2	TRBJ1-2	.	TGTGCCAGCAGTGGAAGGGACTTGGACTATGGCTACACCTTC	CASSGRDLDYGYTF
.	TRBV9	TRBJ2-7	.	TGTGCCAGCAGCGCGGGATCTTCCGTAGGTAACGAGCAGTACTTC	CASSAGSSVGNEQYF
.	TRBV18	TRBJ2-7	TRBD1	TGTGCCAGCTCACCACGTCCTCCCGGGACAGCCTCCTACGAGCAGTACTTC	CASSPRPPGTASYEQYF
.	TRBV19	TRBJ1-1	.	TGTGCCAGTACCTGGGGGCCTGGGCCGAACACTGAAGCTTTCTTT	CASTWGPGPNTEAFF
.	TRBV9	TRBJ2-7	TRBD2	TGTGCCAGCAGCGTAGAGGGGGGACTAGCGGGGAGCTACGAGCAGTACTTC	CASSVEGGLAGSYEQYF
.	TRBV28	TRBJ1-4	TRBD1	TGTGCCAGCAGTGGTCCCGGACAGGGAAATGAAAAACTGTTTTTT	CASSGPGQGNEKLFF
.	TRBV2	TRBJ2-1	TRBD2	TGTGCCAGCAGTGAAGGGGGACTAGCGGGTATCAATGAGCAGTTCTTC	CASSEGGLAGINEQFF
once	TRBV3-1/TRBV3-2	TRBJ1-2	.	TGTGCCAGCAGCCTGAGCGGAGGATCCGGCTATGGCTACACCTTC	CASSLSGGSGYGYTF
.	TRBV7-8	TRBJ2-3	.	TGTGCCAGCAGCTCAAGTAGCGGGACAGGCACAGATACGCAGTATTTT	CASSSSSGTGTDTQYF
once	TRBV5-1	TRBJ1-4	TRBD1	TGCGCCAGCAGCTTCGTGACAGGGAATGAAAAACTGTTTTTT	CASSFVTGNEKLFF
.	TRBV2	TRBJ2-3	TRBD2	TGTGCCAGCAGTGAAGGGGCTAGCGGGGGGCCAGATACGCAGTATTTT	CASSEGASGGPDTQYF
.	TRBV6-5	TRBJ1-1	.	TGTGCCAGCTCGGAGACAGTCCCTGAAGCTTTCTTT	CASSETVPEAFF
.	TRBV3-1/TRBV3-2	TRBJ1-4	TRBD1	TGTGCCAGCAGCCTTCGGACAGGGCAGGAGGAAAAACTGTTTTTT	CASSLRTGQEEKLFF
.	TRBV24-1	TRBJ2-1	TRBD1	TGTGCCACCAGTGATAGACAGGGCGGACCTAACAATGAGCAGTTCTTC	CATSDRQGGPNNEQFF
.	TRBV9	TRBJ1-6	TRBD1	TGTGCCAGCAGCGTTGGGACAGGGAATTCACCCCTCCACTTT	CASSVGTGNSPLHF
.	TRBV6-5	TRBJ2-7	TRBD2	TGTGCCAGCAGCACACTAGCGGGAGGGCCCGGCGAGCAGTACTTC	CASSTLAGGPGEQYF
.	TRBV3-1/TRBV3-2	TRBJ1-2	.	TGTGCCAGCAGCCAAGTCACGTCGGGGGTCTATGGCTACACCTTC	CASSQVTSGVYGYTF
.	TRBV11-2	TRBJ1-1	.	TGTGCCAGCAGCTTAGTCCCGGGGGGCACTGAAGCTTTCTTT	CASSLVPGGTEAFF
once	TRBV14	TRBJ2-5	.	TGTGCCAGCAGCCCGATTCACGGACAATTTGGGGAGACCCAGTACTTC	CASSPIHGQFGETQYF
.	TRBV24-1	TRBJ2-2	TRBD1	TGTGCCACCAGTGATCTCACAGGGGCGAACACCGGGGAGCTGTTTTTT	CATSDLTGANTGELFF
.	TRBV30	TRBJ2-5	.	TGTGCCTGGGAAGGAGGGGGGGCTCAAGAGACCCAGTACTTC	CAWEGGGAQETQYF
.	TRBV28	TRBJ2-3	.	TGTGCCAGCAGTTTACAGTTGTCAGATACGCAGTATTTT	CASSLQLSDTQYF
.	TRBV6-6	TRBJ2-7	TRBD2	TGTGCCAGCAGTCGAGCGTTAGCGGGGAGTACGGACGAGCAGTACTTC	CASSRALAGSTDEQYF
.	TRBV3-1/TRBV3-2	TRBJ1-6	TRBD1	TGTGCCAGCAGCCGAACAGGGGGCGCGGAGTCACCCCTCCACTTT	CASSRTGGAESPLHF
.	TRBV4-1	TRBJ2-3	.	TGCGCCAGCAGCCAAGATTCAAGTGGGGGCGCAGATACGCAGTATTTT	CASSQDSSGGADTQYF
.	TRBV13	TRBJ2-7	TRBD2	TGTGCCAGCAGCCCCCTAGCGGGAGGGCTCTACGAGCAGTACTTC	CASSPLAGGLYEQYF
.	TRBV9	TRBJ2-2	TRBD1	TGTGCCAGCAGCACCTTTTCCGGGACAGGGTACACCGGGGAGCTGTTTTTT	CASSTFSGTGYTGELFF
.	TRBV18	TRBJ1-1	.	TGTGCCAGCTCACCCAACAGGGCGATCACTGAAGCTTTCTTT	CASSPNRAITEAFF
once	TRBV7-3	TRBJ2-1	.	TGTGCCAGCAGCCCGGAACTCGGGGCCTACAATGAGCAGTTCTTC	CASSPELGAYNEQFF
few	TRBV15	TRBJ1-6	.	TGTGCCACCAGCGCAGACGGGGGTTCACCCCTCCACTTT	CATSADGGSPLHF
few	TRBV11-3	TRBJ2-7	TRBD2	TGTGCCAGCAGCTTCGGGACTAGCGGGATTTACGAGCAGTACTTC	CASSFGTSGIYEQYF
.	TRBV2	TRBJ1-5	.	TGTGCCAGCAGTGGGGGGGGAGTAGGCCAGCCCCAGCATTTT	CASSGGGVGQPQHF
.	TRBV24-1	TRBJ2-3	TRBD1	TGTGCCACCAGTGATCGGGCAGGGGGCATAGATACGCAGTATTTT	CATSDRAGGIDTQYF
once	TRBV3-1/TRBV3-2	TRBJ2-1	TRBD2	TGTGCCAGCAGCCCCCCTGGACTAGCGGGGGCCTACAATGAGCAGTTCTTC	CASSPPGLAGAYNEQFF
.	TRBV4-2	TRBJ2-3	TRBD2	TGTGCCAGCAGCCAAGATCCCGTTGGAGCGGGGGGTGGAGATACGCAGTATTTT	CASSQDPVGAGGGDTQYF
.	TRBV12-3/TRBV12-4	TRBJ2-1	.	TGTGCCAGCAGTTTAAGAGACTACAATGAGCAGTTCTTC	CASSLRDYNEQFF
.	TRBV18	TRBJ1-2	TRBD1	TGTGCCAGCTCACCACCTTCCTGGACAGGGGGGTATGGCTACACCTTC	CASSPPSWTGGYGYTF
once	TRBV30	TRBJ2-1	TRBD1	TGTGCCTGGAGTAGGGGACAGGGATCCAATGAGCAGTTCTTC	CAWSRGQGSNEQFF
.	TRBV18	TRBJ1-2	.	TGTGCCAGCTCACCCACGGACAAGCTTATGAGCTACACCTTC	CASSPTDKLMSYTF
.	TRBV5-4	TRBJ1-1	TRBD1	TGTGCCAGCAGTCGACGGGAGGGGGCAGAAGAGAACACTGAAGCTTTCTTT	CASSRREGAEENTEAFF
once	TRBV11-2	TRBJ2-4	TRBD2	TGTGCCAGCAGCTTAGCCGGGGGGGGCCGTAACATTCAGTACTTC	CASSLAGGGRNIQYF
.	TRBV2	TRBJ1-2	.	TGTGCCAGCAATCGGGAGAACTATGGCTACACCTTC	CASNRENYGYTF